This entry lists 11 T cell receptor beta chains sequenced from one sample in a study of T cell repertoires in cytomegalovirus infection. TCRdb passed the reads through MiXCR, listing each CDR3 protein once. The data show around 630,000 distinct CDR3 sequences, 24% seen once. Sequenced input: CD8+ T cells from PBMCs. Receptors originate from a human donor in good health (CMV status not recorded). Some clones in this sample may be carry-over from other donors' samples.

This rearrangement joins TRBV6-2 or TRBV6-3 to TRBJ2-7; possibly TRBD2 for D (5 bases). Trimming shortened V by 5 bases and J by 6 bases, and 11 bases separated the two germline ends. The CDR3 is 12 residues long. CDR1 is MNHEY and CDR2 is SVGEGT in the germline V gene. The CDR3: CASSMGATEQYV. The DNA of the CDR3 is TGTGCCAGCAGTATGGGAGCAACCGAGCAGTACGTC.

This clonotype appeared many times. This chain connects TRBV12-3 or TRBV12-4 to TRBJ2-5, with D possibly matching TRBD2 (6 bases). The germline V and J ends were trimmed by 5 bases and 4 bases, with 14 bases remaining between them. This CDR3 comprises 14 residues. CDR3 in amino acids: CASSPIAESETQYF. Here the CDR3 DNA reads TGTGCCAGCAGTCCTATAGCGGAGTCAGAGACCCAGTACTTC.

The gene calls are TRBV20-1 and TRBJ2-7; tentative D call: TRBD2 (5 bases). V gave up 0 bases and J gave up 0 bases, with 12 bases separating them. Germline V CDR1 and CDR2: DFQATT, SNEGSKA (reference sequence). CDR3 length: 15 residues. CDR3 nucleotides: TGCAGTGCTAGAGATCCCGAGGGAAGCTCCTACGAGCAGTACGTC. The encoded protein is CSARDPEGSSYEQYV.

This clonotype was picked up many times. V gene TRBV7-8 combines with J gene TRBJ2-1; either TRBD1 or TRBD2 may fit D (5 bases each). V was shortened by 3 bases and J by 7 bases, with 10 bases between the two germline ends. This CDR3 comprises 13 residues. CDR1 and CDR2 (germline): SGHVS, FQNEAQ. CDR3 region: CASSFGGLNEQFF. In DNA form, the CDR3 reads TGTGCCAGCAGCTTTGGGGGATTGAATGAGCAGTTCTTC.

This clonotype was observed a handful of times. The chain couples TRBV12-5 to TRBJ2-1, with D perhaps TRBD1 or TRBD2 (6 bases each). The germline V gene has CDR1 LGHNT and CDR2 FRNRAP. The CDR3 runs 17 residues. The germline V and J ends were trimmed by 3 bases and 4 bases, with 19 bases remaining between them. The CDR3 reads CASGFFPEGGVYNEQFF. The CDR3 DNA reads TGTGCTAGTGGTTTCTTCCCGGAGGGGGGAGTGTACAATGAGCAGTTCTTC.

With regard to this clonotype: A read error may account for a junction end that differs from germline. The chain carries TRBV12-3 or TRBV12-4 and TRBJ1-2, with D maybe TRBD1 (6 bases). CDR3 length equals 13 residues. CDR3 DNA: TGTGTCAGCAGTTTAGAGGGGGGAGCTGGCTACACCTTC. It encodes CVSSLEGGAGYTF.

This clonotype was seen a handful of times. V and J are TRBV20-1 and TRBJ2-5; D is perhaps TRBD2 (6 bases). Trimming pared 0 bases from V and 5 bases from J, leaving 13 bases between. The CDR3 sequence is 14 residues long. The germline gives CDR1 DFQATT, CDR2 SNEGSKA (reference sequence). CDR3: CSARDRGGAETQYF. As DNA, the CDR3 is TGCAGTGCTAGAGATCGAGGAGGGGCTGAGACCCAGTACTTC.

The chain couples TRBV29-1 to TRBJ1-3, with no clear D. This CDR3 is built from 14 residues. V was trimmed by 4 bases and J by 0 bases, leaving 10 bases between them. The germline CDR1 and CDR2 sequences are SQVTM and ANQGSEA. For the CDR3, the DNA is TGCAGCGTTGTTCACCTCACCTCTGGAAACACCATATATTTT. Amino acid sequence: CSVVHLTSGNTIYF.

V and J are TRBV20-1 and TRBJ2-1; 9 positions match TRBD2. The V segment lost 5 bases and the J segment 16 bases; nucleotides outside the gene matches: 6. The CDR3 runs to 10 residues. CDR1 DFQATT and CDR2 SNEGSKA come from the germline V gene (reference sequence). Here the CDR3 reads CSAPGTSYFF. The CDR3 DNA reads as TGCAGTGCTCCCGGGACTAGCTACTTCTTC.

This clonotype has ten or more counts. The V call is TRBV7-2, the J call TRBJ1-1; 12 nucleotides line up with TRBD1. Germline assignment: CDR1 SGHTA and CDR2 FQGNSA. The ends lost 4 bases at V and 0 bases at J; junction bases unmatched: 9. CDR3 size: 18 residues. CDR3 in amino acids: CASSSPGQGASLNTEAFF. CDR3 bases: TGTGCCAGCAGCTCCCCGGGACAGGGGGCTTCGTTGAACACTGAAGCTTTCTTT.

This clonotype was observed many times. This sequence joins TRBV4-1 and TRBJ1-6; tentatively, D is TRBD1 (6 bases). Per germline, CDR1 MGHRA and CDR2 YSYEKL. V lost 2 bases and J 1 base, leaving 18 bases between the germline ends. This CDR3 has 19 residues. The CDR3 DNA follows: TGCGCCAGCAGCCAAAAATTTACAGGGATCGAGTCCTATAATTCACCCCTCCACTTT. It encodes CASSQKFTGIESYNSPLHF.